This T cell receptor beta chain was recovered during a study of CD8 T cells in Susac syndrome. Per germline, CDR1 SGHRS and CDR2 YFSETQ. The V end lost 3 bases, the J end lost 3 bases, and 6 bases lay between the germline ends. This CDR3 contains 12 residues. This clonotype was found a few times. A quantity of about 0.45 to 1 ug RNA underwent reverse transcription using random hexamers. Across 54 Vbeta and 13 Jbeta, immunoSEQ multiplex PCR amplified TCR beta CDR3. TCRdb analysed the immunoSEQ multiplex PCR reads with MiXCR anew, one entry per CDR3 protein. Among 250,000 to 300,000 distinct CDR3 sequences, roughly 85% were seen once, and the ten largest hold 0.2% to 0.25%.

The sequence came from a human donor with multiple sclerosis. The chain employs TRBV5-1 and TRBJ2-5, with unresolved D. The sequenced sample was CD8+ T cells from PBMCs. The CDR3: CASSSTEETQYF. CDR3 sequence (DNA): TGCGCCAGCAGCTCTACGGAAGAGACCCAGTACTTC.